This TCR beta chain was identified during a study of early T cells in non-severe SARS-CoV-2 infection. Study-wide context: Whole-blood bulk RNA, unsorted, was sequenced, and chains were unpaired.

Study conclusions and caveats: Matches to VDJdb favored anti-spike CD8 responses and missed private and CD4 specificities.

Individual cDNA molecules each received unique molecular identifiers attached to them. TCRdb redid the calling of the 5' RACE reads with MiXCR, one entry per CDR3 protein. The sample shows more than 65,000 distinct CDR3 sequences, about 13% of them seen only once. This clonotype was seen repeatedly, ten times or more. The antigen remains undetermined. With 2 bases removed from V and 5 bases from J, the gap between germline ends came to 10 bases. CDR1 and CDR2 (germline): SNHLY, FYNNEI. There are 14 residues in the CDR3. The chain combines TRBV2 with TRBJ1-5; D remains unclear. The sequence was obtained from an adult who was a healthcare worker with PCR-confirmed SARS-CoV-2 infection or an uninfected control (not recorded which). The sample consisted of whole blood. The CDR3 reads CASSEWLRDQPQHF. The CDR3 DNA sequence: TGTGCCAGCAGTGAATGGCTTCGGGATCAGCCCCAGCATTTT.